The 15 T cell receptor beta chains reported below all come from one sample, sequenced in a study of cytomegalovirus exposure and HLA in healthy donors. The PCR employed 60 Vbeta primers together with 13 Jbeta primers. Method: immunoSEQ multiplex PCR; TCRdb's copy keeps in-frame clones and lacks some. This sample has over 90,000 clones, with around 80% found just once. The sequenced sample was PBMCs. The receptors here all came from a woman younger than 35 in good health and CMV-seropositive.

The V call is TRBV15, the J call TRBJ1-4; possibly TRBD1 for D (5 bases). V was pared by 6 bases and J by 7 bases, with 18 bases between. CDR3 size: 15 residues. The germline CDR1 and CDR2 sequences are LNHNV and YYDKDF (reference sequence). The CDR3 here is CATRIGGAIFEKLFF. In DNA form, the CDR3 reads TGTGCCACCAGAATCGGCGGGGCAATCTTTGAAAAACTGTTTTTT.

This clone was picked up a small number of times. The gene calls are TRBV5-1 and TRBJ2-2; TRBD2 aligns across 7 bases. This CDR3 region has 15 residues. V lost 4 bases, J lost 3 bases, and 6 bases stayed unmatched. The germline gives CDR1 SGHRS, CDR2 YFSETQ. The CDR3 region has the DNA TGCGCCAGCAGCACGGGGGGTTCCTACACCGGGGAGCTGTTTTTT. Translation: CASSTGGSYTGELFF.

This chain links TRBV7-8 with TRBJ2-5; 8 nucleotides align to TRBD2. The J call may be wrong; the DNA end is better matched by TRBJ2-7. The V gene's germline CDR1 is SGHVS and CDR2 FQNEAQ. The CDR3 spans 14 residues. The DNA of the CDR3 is TGTGCCAGCGCTCCACTAGCGGCTCTCTACGAGCAGTACTTC. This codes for CASAPLAALYEQYF.

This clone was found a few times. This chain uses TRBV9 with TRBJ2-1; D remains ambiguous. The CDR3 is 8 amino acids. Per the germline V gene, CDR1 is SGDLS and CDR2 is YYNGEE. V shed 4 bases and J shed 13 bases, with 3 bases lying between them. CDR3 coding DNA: TGTGCCAGCAGCCCTCAGTTCTTC. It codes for CASSPQFF.

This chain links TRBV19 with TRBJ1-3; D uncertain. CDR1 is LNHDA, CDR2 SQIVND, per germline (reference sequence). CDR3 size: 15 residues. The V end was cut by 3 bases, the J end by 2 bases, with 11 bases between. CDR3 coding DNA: TGTGCCAGTAGTATCCCGGCCGGGACTGGAAACACCATATATTTT. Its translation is CASSIPAGTGNTIYF.

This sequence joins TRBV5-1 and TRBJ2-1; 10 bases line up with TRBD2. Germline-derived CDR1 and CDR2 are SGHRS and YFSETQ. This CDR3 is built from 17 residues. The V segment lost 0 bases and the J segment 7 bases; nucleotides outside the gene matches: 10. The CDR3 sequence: CASSLVFSGRTVNEQFF. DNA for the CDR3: TGCGCCAGCAGCTTGGTTTTTAGCGGGAGGACGGTAAATGAGCAGTTCTTC.

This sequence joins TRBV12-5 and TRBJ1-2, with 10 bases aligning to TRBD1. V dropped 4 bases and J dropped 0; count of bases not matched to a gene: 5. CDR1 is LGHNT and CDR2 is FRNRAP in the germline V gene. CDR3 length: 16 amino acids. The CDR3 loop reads CASGYGDRGANYGYTF. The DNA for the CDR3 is TGTGCTAGTGGTTACGGGGACAGGGGAGCTAACTATGGCTACACCTTC.

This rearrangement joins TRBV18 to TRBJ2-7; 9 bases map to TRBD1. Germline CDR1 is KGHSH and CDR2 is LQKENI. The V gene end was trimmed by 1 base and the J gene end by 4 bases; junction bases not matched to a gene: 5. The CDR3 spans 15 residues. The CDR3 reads CASSPRGQGGYEQYF. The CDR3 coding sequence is TGTGCCAGCTCACCACGGGGACAGGGTGGGTACGAGCAGTACTTC.

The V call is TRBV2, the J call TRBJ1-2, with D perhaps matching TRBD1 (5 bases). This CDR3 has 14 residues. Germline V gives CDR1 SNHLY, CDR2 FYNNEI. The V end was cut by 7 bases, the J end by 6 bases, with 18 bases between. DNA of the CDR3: TGTGCCAGCACCACCGGGGACCGCGGGAATGGCTACACCTTC. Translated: CASTTGDRGNGYTF.

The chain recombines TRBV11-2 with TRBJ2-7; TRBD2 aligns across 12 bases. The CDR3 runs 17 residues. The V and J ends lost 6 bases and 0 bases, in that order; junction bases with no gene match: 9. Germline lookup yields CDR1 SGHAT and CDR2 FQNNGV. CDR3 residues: CASSPRLAGAFSYEQYF. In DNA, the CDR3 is TGTGCCAGCAGTCCTCGACTAGCGGGAGCATTCTCCTACGAGCAGTACTTC.

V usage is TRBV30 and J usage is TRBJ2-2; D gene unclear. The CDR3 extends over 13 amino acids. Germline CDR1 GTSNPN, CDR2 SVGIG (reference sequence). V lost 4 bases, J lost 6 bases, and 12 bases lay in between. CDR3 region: CAWTFFSSGELFF. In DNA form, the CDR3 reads TGTGCCTGGACCTTTTTTAGCTCCGGGGAGCTGTTTTTT.

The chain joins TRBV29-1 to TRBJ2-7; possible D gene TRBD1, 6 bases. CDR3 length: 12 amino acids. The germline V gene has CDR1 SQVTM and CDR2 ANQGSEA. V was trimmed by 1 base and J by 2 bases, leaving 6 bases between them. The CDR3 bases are TGCAGCGTTGAAGCAGGGGCCTACGAGCAGTACTTC. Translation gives CSVEAGAYEQYF.

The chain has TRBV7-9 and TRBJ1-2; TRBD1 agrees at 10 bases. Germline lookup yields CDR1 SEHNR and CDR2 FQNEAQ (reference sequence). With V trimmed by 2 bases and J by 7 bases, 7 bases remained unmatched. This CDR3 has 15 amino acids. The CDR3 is CASSLRGTGAVGYTF. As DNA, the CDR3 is TGTGCCAGCAGCTTACGCGGGACAGGGGCAGTTGGCTACACCTTC. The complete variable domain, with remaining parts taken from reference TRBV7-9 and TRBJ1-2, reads DTGVSQNPRHKITKRGQNVTFRCDPISEHNRLYWYRQTLGQGPEFLTYFQNEAQLEKSRLLSDRFSAERPKGSFSTLEIQRTEQGDSAMYLCASSLRGTGAVGYTFGSGTRLTVV.

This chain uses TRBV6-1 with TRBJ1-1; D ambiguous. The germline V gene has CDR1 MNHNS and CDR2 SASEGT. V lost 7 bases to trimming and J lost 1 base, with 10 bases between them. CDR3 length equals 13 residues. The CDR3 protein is CASTLVGNTEAFF. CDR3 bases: TGTGCCAGCACTCTAGTGGGGAACACTGAAGCTTTCTTT.

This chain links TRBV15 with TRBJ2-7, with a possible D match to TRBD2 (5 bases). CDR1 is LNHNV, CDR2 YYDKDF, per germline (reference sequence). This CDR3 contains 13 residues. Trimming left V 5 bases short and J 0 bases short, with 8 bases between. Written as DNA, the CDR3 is TGTGCCACCAGCTTTGCGGGCTCCTACGAGCAGTACTTC. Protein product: CATSFAGSYEQYF.